The next 27 T cell receptor beta chains were all read from a single sample in a study of T-cell memory formation after mild COVID-19. Each CDR3 protein is one row after TCRdb ran MiXCR on the 5' RACE reads. The sample consists of around 510,000 distinct CDR3 sequences, about a fifth of them appearing once. The sequenced sample consisted of PBMCs or a T cell subset sorted from them (not recorded which). Every receptor here comes from an adult woman who had mild COVID-19 (a few samples of this study predate the infection). Cell type and time point are not known.

The chain employs TRBV9 and TRBJ2-5, with 13 nucleotides matching TRBD2. The germline V gene encodes CDR1 SGDLS and CDR2 YYNGEE. This CDR3 spans 16 amino acids. J lost 0 bases, V lost 2 bases, and 1 base had no gene match. The CDR3 is CASSVGLAGNQETQYF. For the CDR3, the DNA is TGTGCCAGCAGCGTGGGACTAGCGGGGAACCAAGAGACCCAGTACTTC.

The rearrangement links TRBV6-1 to TRBJ2-1, with 7 nucleotides matching TRBD1. With 7 bases clipped from V and 3 bases from J, the junction kept 3 bases outside the gene matches. The germline gives CDR1 MNHNS, CDR2 SASEGT. This CDR3 region has 13 residues. CDR3: CASMGQHYNEQFF. CDR3 bases: TGTGCCAGCATGGGACAGCACTACAATGAGCAGTTCTTC.

The chain has TRBV7-9 and TRBJ1-1, with 7 bases identical to TRBD1. The V segment lost 5 bases and the J segment 5 bases; nucleotides outside the gene matches: 8. The CDR3 runs 14 residues. Per germline, CDR1 SEHNR and CDR2 FQNEAQ (reference sequence). The CDR3 DNA is TGTGCCAGCAGCGACCTGAACAGGGGAACTGAAGCTTTCTTT. Amino acids: CASSDLNRGTEAFF. Based on the CDR3 plus reference TRBV7-9 and TRBJ1-1, the full variable domain is DTGVSQNPRHKITKRGQNVTFRCDPISEHNRLYWYRQTLGQGPEFLTYFQNEAQLEKSRLLSDRFSAERPKGSFSTLEIQRTEQGDSAMYLCASSDLNRGTEAFFGQGTRLTVV.

This clonotype was seen more than once but under ten times. V gene TRBV7-9 combines with J gene TRBJ2-1, with D perhaps matching TRBD1 or TRBD2 (5 bases each). From germline, CDR1 is SEHNR and CDR2 FQNEAQ (reference sequence). With 0 bases removed from V and 7 bases from J, the gap between germline ends came to 13 bases. The CDR3 is 15 residues long. CDR3 DNA sequence: TGTGCCAGCAGCTTAGCCAGGGTGAGGGTGAATGAGCAGTTCTTC. It is translated as CASSLARVRVNEQFF.

The gene calls are TRBV5-1 and TRBJ2-7; 9 nucleotides align to TRBD2. The CDR3 consists of 15 residues. V lost 0 bases, J lost 3 bases, and 4 bases stayed unmatched. Germline values: CDR1 SGHRS, CDR2 YFSETQ. The CDR3 DNA reads as TGCGCCAGCAGCTTGGACGGGACTAGCTTCTACGAGCAGTACTTC. Translation gives CASSLDGTSFYEQYF.

Details on this clonotype: This CDR3 is missing its conserved last phenylalanine or tryptophan, likely due to a read error. The chain uses TRBV20-1 and TRBJ1-4, with 12 bases aligning to TRBD1. J was trimmed by 6 bases and V by 5 bases; bases with no gene match: 10. The CDR3 extends over 16 amino acids. Germline CDR1 and CDR2: DFQATT and SNEGSKA (reference sequence). The CDR3 DNA sequence: TGCAGTGCTGCCGGGGACAGGGGGCGATTTTATGAAAAACTGTTTTCT. Residues: CSAAGDRGRFYEKLFS.

This clonotype was recorded many times. This sequence joins TRBV3-1 and TRBJ2-7; D not resolved. Trimming pared 1 base from V and 3 bases from J, leaving 1 base between. The CDR3 sequence is 11 residues long. Germline V CDR1 and CDR2: LGHDT, YNNKEL (reference sequence). Written as DNA, the CDR3 is TGTGCCAGCAGCCAAGTCTACGAGCAGTACTTC. Translated, it gives CASSQVYEQYF.

This clonotype has a handful of counts. This chain connects TRBV20-1 to TRBJ2-5, with 10 bases aligning to TRBD2. The CDR3 runs 15 residues. The germline V gene has CDR1 DFQATT and CDR2 SNEGSKA (reference sequence). V trimming: 6 bases; J trimming: 2 bases; junction bases outside the gene matches: 9. This CDR3 is CSANPLAGDQETQYF. In DNA, the CDR3 is TGCAGTGCAAACCCTCTAGCGGGAGATCAAGAGACCCAGTACTTC.

The table lists this clonotype with a few counts. The chain links TRBV9 to TRBJ2-7, with 8 bases fitting TRBD2. CDR1 and CDR2 from the germline V gene are SGDLS and YYNGEE. This CDR3 is built from 17 residues. With 0 bases clipped from V and 0 bases from J, the junction kept 8 bases outside the gene matches. The CDR3 coding sequence is TGTGCCAGCAGCGTAGAAATGGGACTAGACGGCTCCTACGAGCAGTACTTC. Translation: CASSVEMGLDGSYEQYF.

This clonotype was seen more than once but under ten times. This chain links TRBV5-1 with TRBJ2-3, with TRBD2 identical over 11 bases. After removal of 7 bases from V and 3 bases from J, the junction contained 4 bases not matched to a gene. Per germline, CDR1 SGHRS and CDR2 YFSETQ. This CDR3 has 14 residues. The CDR3 loop is CASRTSGGTDTQYF. The CDR3 coding sequence is TGCGCCAGCCGAACTAGCGGGGGTACAGATACGCAGTATTTT.

This clonotype was counted only a few times. CDR3: CASSPRGGTQYF. The CDR3 bases are TGTGCCAGCAGTCCCCGAGGAGGGACCCAGTACTTC. The chain has TRBV6-5 and TRBJ2-5, with a possible D match to TRBD2 (5 bases). The CDR3 extends over 12 amino acids. Germline CDR1 reads MNHEY; CDR2 reads SVGAGI. The V gene lost 5 bases and the J gene lost 7 bases, with 11 bases spanning the gap.

This sequence joins TRBV5-1 and TRBJ1-4; D perhaps matches TRBD1 (5 bases). With 3 bases removed from V and 8 bases from J, the gap between germline ends came to 17 bases. CDR1 SGHRS and CDR2 YFSETQ come from the germline V gene. The CDR3 covers 15 residues. As DNA, the CDR3 is TGCGCCAGCAGCTCCGCCGGGGCAGGGAACGAAAAACTGTTTTTT. As protein: CASSSAGAGNEKLFF.

In this sample, this clonotype turned up many times. J is TRBJ1-6 and V is TRBV7-2; 9 bases are shared with TRBD1. The germline CDR1 and CDR2 sequences are SGHTA and FQGNSA. With 4 bases clipped from V and 4 bases from J, the junction kept 5 bases outside the gene matches. CDR3 size: 16 residues. The CDR3 nucleotides are TGTGCCAGCAGCTCACAGGGGGCTGGGTATAATTCACCCCTCCACTTT. This encodes CASSSQGAGYNSPLHF.

The rearrangement joins TRBV6-5 to TRBJ2-5; D is perhaps TRBD1 or TRBD2 (6 bases each). The V gene lost 2 bases and the J gene lost 4 bases, with 14 bases spanning the gap. From germline, CDR1 is MNHEY and CDR2 SVGAGI. The CDR3 covers 15 residues. In DNA form, the CDR3 reads TGTGCCAGCAGTTACGGAACTAGCAGGGGAGAGACCCAGTACTTC. This codes for CASSYGTSRGETQYF.

This clonotype occurred a few times. The rearrangement uses TRBV29-1 and TRBJ2-2, with D maybe TRBD2 (6 bases). The CDR3 consists of 16 residues. Trimming took 0 bases from V and 3 from J, leaving 14 bases between them. Germline V gene sequence: CDR1 SQVTM, CDR2 ANQGSEA. CDR3 sequence (DNA): TGCAGCGTTGAAGATAGCCAGGGAGGAGACACCGGGGAGCTGTTTTTT. It codes for CSVEDSQGGDTGELFF.

The gene calls are TRBV7-9 and TRBJ1-2, with D tentatively TRBD1 (5 bases). Germline V CDR1 and CDR2: SEHNR, FQNEAQ (reference sequence). Between the trimmed V and J ends, which lost 9 bases and 0 bases, there was a span of 11 bases. The CDR3 runs to 13 residues. The CDR3 protein is CASTQGANYGYTF. CDR3 DNA sequence: TGTGCCAGTACTCAGGGAGCTAACTATGGCTACACCTTC.

The chain carries TRBV6-5 and TRBJ1-6; 10 bases match TRBD1. This CDR3 is built from 15 residues. CDR1 is MNHEY and CDR2 is SVGAGI in the germline V gene. With V trimmed by 9 bases and J by 8 bases, 10 bases remained unmatched. Here the CDR3 DNA reads TGTGCCAGTTCCCGGCTGGGACAGGGGTATTCACCCCTCCACTTT. It codes for CASSRLGQGYSPLHF.

This clonotype appeared a few times. This chain joins TRBV7-9 and TRBJ2-7; D possibly matches TRBD1 or TRBD2 (5 bases each). Germline V CDR1 and CDR2: SEHNR, FQNEAQ (reference sequence). V was clipped by 5 bases and J by 3 bases, with 20 bases between them. The CDR3 is made up of 16 amino acids. The CDR3 nucleotides read TGTGCCAGCAGCCCGCCGGGGCCCAGACCCCACTACGAGCAGTACTTC. Translated: CASSPPGPRPHYEQYF.

The gene calls are TRBV19 and TRBJ1-1, with 7 bases matching TRBD1. The ends lost 6 bases at V and 1 base at J; junction bases unmatched: 5. Germline V gene data show CDR1 as LNHDA and CDR2 as SQIVND (reference sequence). The CDR3 is made up of 14 amino acids. DNA of the CDR3: TGTGCCAGTAGATGGGGACAGACGAACACTGAAGCTTTCTTT. Its translation is CASRWGQTNTEAFF.

The genes are TRBV12-3 or TRBV12-4 and TRBJ2-7; 10 positions match TRBD1. The CDR3 is made up of 14 amino acids. Trimming removed 2 bases from V and 6 bases from J; junction bases left unmatched: 4. CDR3 DNA: TGTGCCAGCAGTTTACCGGGACAGGGGTTCGAGCAGTACTTC. Translating gives CASSLPGQGFEQYF.

This clonotype was picked up many times. The genes are TRBV11-2 and TRBJ2-7; D remains unclear. V lost 0 bases and J lost 1, with 16 bases in between. Germline CDR1 SGHAT, CDR2 FQNNGV. This CDR3 is 17 amino acids long. This CDR3 is CASSLDLAGPESYEQYF. CDR3 in DNA: TGTGCCAGCAGCTTAGATCTTGCAGGCCCCGAATCCTACGAGCAGTACTTC.

This clonotype was seen ten or more times. The gene calls are TRBV24-1 and TRBJ1-2, with D maybe TRBD1 (5 bases). Germline V gene data show CDR1 as KGHDR and CDR2 as SFDVKD. V lost 2 bases, J lost 6 bases, and 6 bases lay in between. The CDR3 consists of 12 residues. Here the CDR3 DNA reads TGTGCCACCAGTGATTCGGGGCATGGCTACACCTTC. Its protein product is CATSDSGHGYTF.

This clonotype came up a few times. The chain combines TRBV7-2 with TRBJ2-3, with TRBD2 matching 13 bases. The CDR3 length is 17 residues. CDR1 and CDR2 from the germline V gene are SGHTA and FQGNSA. J gave up 6 bases and V 4 bases, and 10 bases lay outside the gene matches. The CDR3 spells CASSSKGLAGMGDTQYF. In DNA, the CDR3 is TGTGCCAGCAGCTCAAAGGGACTAGCGGGGATGGGGGATACGCAGTATTTT.

This clonotype was recorded a few times. This chain uses TRBV11-2 with TRBJ1-2; 9 bases map to TRBD1. With V trimmed by 5 bases and J by 4 bases, 8 bases remained unmatched. The CDR3 is 15 amino acids. Per the germline V gene, CDR1 is SGHAT and CDR2 is FQNNGV. The CDR3 sequence is CASSPEYRGLYGYTF. The CDR3 DNA sequence: TGTGCCAGCAGCCCGGAGTACAGGGGGCTCTATGGCTACACCTTC.

Notes on this clonotype: One end of the junction varies from germline; a read error may be responsible. V gene TRBV9 combines with J gene TRBJ2-7; TRBD2 might be the D (6 bases). This CDR3 has 16 residues. CDR1 SGDLS and CDR2 YYNGEE come from the germline V gene. The CDR3 region has the DNA TGTGCCAGCAGCCCCACCTCTAGCGCTTCCACCTCGAACGAGCAGTTC. Translating gives CASSPTSSASTSNEQF.

This chain links TRBV4-1 with TRBJ2-7; 11 nucleotides agree with TRBD2. This CDR3 contains 17 residues. CDR1 is MGHRA, CDR2 YSYEKL, per germline. V gave up 1 base and J gave up 3 bases; unmatched junction bases: 8. CDR3 loop: CASSQGFGLAGRYEQYF. The CDR3, as DNA: TGCGCCAGCAGCCAAGGTTTCGGACTAGCGGGTCGCTACGAGCAGTACTTC.

J is TRBJ2-2 and V is TRBV25-1; D tentatively fits TRBD1 or TRBD2 (6 bases each). V was shortened by 1 base and J by 5 bases, with 20 bases between the two germline ends. The CDR3 contains 18 residues. CDR1 is MGHDK, CDR2 SYGVNS, per germline. CDR3 protein: CASSESPGAPVRTGELFF. CDR3 nucleotides: TGTGCCAGCAGTGAATCCCCGGGGGCGCCGGTCAGGACCGGGGAGCTGTTTTTT.